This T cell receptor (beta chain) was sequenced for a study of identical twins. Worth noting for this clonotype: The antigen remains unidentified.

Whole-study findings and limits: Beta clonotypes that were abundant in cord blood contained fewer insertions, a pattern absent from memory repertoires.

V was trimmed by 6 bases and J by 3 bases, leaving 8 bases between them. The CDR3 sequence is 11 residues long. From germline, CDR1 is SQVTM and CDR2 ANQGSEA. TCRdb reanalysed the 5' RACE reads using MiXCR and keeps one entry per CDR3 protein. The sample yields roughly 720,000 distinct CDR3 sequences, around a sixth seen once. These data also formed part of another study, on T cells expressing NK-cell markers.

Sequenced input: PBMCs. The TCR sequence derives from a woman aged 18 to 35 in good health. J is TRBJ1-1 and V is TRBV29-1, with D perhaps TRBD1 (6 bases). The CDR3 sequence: CSVRGHTEAFF. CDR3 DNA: TGCAGCGTCAGGGGACACACTGAAGCTTTCTTT.